This T cell receptor beta chain came from a study of neoadjuvant anti-PD-1 for oral cavity cancer. Method: immunoSEQ multiplex PCR; TCRdb's copy keeps in-frame clones and lacks some. The table has about 7,100 clones, about 55% seen once. Study results and limitations: Higher pretreatment Treg/Th17 ratios tracked higher pretreatment blood clonality.

This CDR3 has 19 amino acids. Patients had HPV-negative, locally advanced oral cavity squamous cell carcinoma. With respect to this clone: Its target is unknown.

This chain uses TRBV21-1 with TRBJ2-4; the table calls TRBD1, which could not be checked here. TRBV21-1 is classified as a pseudogene. This specimen was tumor tissue, taken before nivolumab (anti-PD-1) treatment. This receptor was taken from a person between 35 and 79 years old with oral cavity squamous cell carcinoma. CDR3 DNA sequence: TGTGCCAGCAGATCCGAGGGACAGGCTCATCGGACGTCCAAAAACATTCAGTACTTC. It specifies CASRSEGQAHRTSKNIQYF.